These T cell receptor beta chains were read from a single sample in a study of T cells in Graves' hyperthyroidism and ophthalmopathy. TCRdb processed the multiplex PCR reads anew with MiXCR; each CDR3 protein has one entry. The sample shows under 350,000 distinct CDR3 sequences, more than 10% of them seen only once. Sequencing was carried out using blood. The receptors come from a woman in her twenties or thirties with Graves' hyperthyroidism that later progressed to Graves' ophthalmopathy. The CDR3 runs from the conserved cysteine through the conserved F or W. Fields, in order: clone size, V gene, J gene, D gene, CDR3 DNA, CDR3 protein. The D gene is left open where the match is weak. Expanded clones are given a class, and other clones once, few, many or no size at all.

clone size: NA
V gene: TRBV24-1
J gene: TRBJ2-1
D gene: TRBD1
CDR3 DNA: TGTGCCACCAGTGGCAGGGGGCACGATGAGCAGTTCTTC
CDR3 protein: CATSGRGHDEQFF

clone size: many
V gene: TRBV6-2/TRBV6-3
J gene: TRBJ2-7
D gene: TRBD2
CDR3 DNA: TGTGCCAGTCGCCCGGGAGGCACGGGCTCCTACGAGCAGTACTTC
CDR3 protein: CASRPGGTGSYEQYF

clone size: many
V gene: TRBV2
J gene: TRBJ1-1
D gene: NA
CDR3 DNA: TGTGCCAGCAGTGAAGGGGCCCTTCTCTTT
CDR3 protein: CASSEGALLF

clone size: many
V gene: TRBV7-9
J gene: TRBJ2-7
D gene: NA
CDR3 DNA: TGTGCCAGCGAGGGCAGGGTGAGCCCCTACGAGCAGTACTTC
CDR3 protein: CASEGRVSPYEQYF

clone size: many
V gene: TRBV20-1
J gene: TRBJ1-1
D gene: NA
CDR3 DNA: TGCAGTGCTAGAGATCCTCTAGGGGCGGGAGCTTTCTTT
CDR3 protein: CSARDPLGAGAFF

clone size: NA
V gene: TRBV15
J gene: TRBJ1-3
D gene: NA
CDR3 DNA: TGTGCCACCAGCGGAGAGGGCCATTTCGGAAACACCATATATTTT
CDR3 protein: CATSGEGHFGNTIYF

clone size: many
V gene: TRBV11-2
J gene: TRBJ2-5
D gene: NA
CDR3 DNA: TGTGCCAGCAGCTTAGTTGGGGGGATCCAAGAGACCCAGTACTTC
CDR3 protein: CASSLVGGIQETQYF

clone size: few
V gene: TRBV29-1
J gene: TRBJ2-2
D gene: NA
CDR3 DNA: TGCAGCGGACGGGCATTGTTCACCGGGGAGCTGTTTTTT
CDR3 protein: CSGRALFTGELFF

clone size: many
V gene: TRBV11-2
J gene: TRBJ1-6
D gene: TRBD1
CDR3 DNA: TGTGCCAGCAGCTTACGCGCCTCGGGACAGCCTAATTCACCCCTCCACTTT
CDR3 protein: CASSLRASGQPNSPLHF

clone size: many
V gene: TRBV28
J gene: TRBJ2-7
D gene: TRBD1
CDR3 DNA: TGTGCCAGCAGTTTAGGACAGGGCCTTAGCTCCTACGAGCAGTACTTC
CDR3 protein: CASSLGQGLSSYEQYF

clone size: many
V gene: TRBV12-3/TRBV12-4
J gene: TRBJ2-1
D gene: TRBD2
CDR3 DNA: TGTGCCAGCAGCAAGTCCGCTAGCGGGGGTTACAATGAGCAGTTCTTC
CDR3 protein: CASSKSASGGYNEQFF

clone size: many
V gene: TRBV28
J gene: TRBJ2-1
D gene: NA
CDR3 DNA: TGTGCCGCCAAGGGGGGCGGGAAAGCGTACAATGAGCAGTTCTTC
CDR3 protein: CAAKGGGKAYNEQFF

clone size: few
V gene: TRBV12-3/TRBV12-4
J gene: TRBJ2-1
D gene: NA
CDR3 DNA: TGTGCCAGCAGAACAACGGCACCCTACAATGAGCAGTTCTTC
CDR3 protein: CASRTTAPYNEQFF

clone size: many
V gene: TRBV12-3/TRBV12-4
J gene: TRBJ1-4
D gene: NA
CDR3 DNA: TGTGCCAGCAGTTTACGGGCAGATAATGAAAAACTGTTTTTT
CDR3 protein: CASSLRADNEKLFF

clone size: once
V gene: TRBV18
J gene: TRBJ2-1
D gene: TRBD2
CDR3 DNA: TGTGCCAGCTCAGAATCCGGGACTAGGGGTGGGGATGAGCAGTTCTTC
CDR3 protein: CASSESGTRGGDEQFF

clone size: NA
V gene: TRBV5-1
J gene: TRBJ2-1
D gene: NA
CDR3 DNA: TGCGCCAGCAGCTTGGCCGGGGGAGAGGTTCCGTTCTTC
CDR3 protein: CASSLAGGEVPFF

clone size: many
V gene: TRBV7-2
J gene: TRBJ1-1
D gene: NA
CDR3 DNA: TGTGCCAGCAGCTTAGCGCAGGGGTCGGAAGCTTTCTTT
CDR3 protein: CASSLAQGSEAFF

clone size: NA
V gene: TRBV6-2/TRBV6-3
J gene: TRBJ1-6
D gene: NA
CDR3 DNA: TGTGCCAGCAGAAGACCTCCTGCCGATTCACCCCTCCACTTT
CDR3 protein: CASRRPPADSPLHF

clone size: NA
V gene: TRBV20-1
J gene: TRBJ2-3
D gene: NA
CDR3 DNA: TGCAGTGCTAGAGCTTTGATACCAGACACAGATACGCAGTATTTT
CDR3 protein: CSARALIPDTDTQYF

clone size: NA
V gene: TRBV12-3/TRBV12-4
J gene: TRBJ2-1
D gene: NA
CDR3 DNA: TGTGCCAGCAGTTCATTCTCCCGAACAGGGTCAACGTACAATGAGCAGTTCTTC
CDR3 protein: CASSSFSRTGSTYNEQFF

clone size: many
V gene: TRBV7-8
J gene: TRBJ2-1
D gene: NA
CDR3 DNA: TGTGCCAGCAGCTTCGGCGGGATCGGGAATGAGCAGTTCTTC
CDR3 protein: CASSFGGIGNEQFF

clone size: NA
V gene: TRBV19
J gene: TRBJ1-5
D gene: TRBD1
CDR3 DNA: TGTGCCAGTGCGGGACAGCAAGATACACCCCAGCATTTT
CDR3 protein: CASAGQQDTPQHF

clone size: many
V gene: TRBV2
J gene: TRBJ1-1
D gene: NA
CDR3 DNA: TGTGCCAGCAGGCCTGACAGTGAAGCTTTCTTT
CDR3 protein: CASRPDSEAFF

clone size: many
V gene: TRBV5-1
J gene: TRBJ2-7
D gene: TRBD2
CDR3 DNA: TGCGCCAGCAGCCGCGAAAAAGGACTAGCGAACTCCTACGAGCAGTACTTC
CDR3 protein: CASSREKGLANSYEQYF

clone size: many
V gene: TRBV13
J gene: TRBJ2-7
D gene: TRBD2
CDR3 DNA: TGTGCCAGCAGCTTAGGGCTAGCGGGAGGGCAAGGGATCTACGAGCAGTACTTC
CDR3 protein: CASSLGLAGGQGIYEQYF

clone size: many
V gene: TRBV7-2
J gene: TRBJ1-3
D gene: NA
CDR3 DNA: TGTGCCAGCAGCTTAGTAGGGGACGGAAACACCATATATTTT
CDR3 protein: CASSLVGDGNTIYF

clone size: NA
V gene: TRBV5-1
J gene: TRBJ2-5
D gene: NA
CDR3 DNA: TGCGCCAGCAGCTTCTCCCCATCCGGGTCTTACCAAGAGACCCAGTACTTC
CDR3 protein: CASSFSPSGSYQETQYF

clone size: few
V gene: TRBV5-5
J gene: TRBJ1-5
D gene: NA
CDR3 DNA: TGTGCCAGCAGCTTTGGACAGAACCCATCTCAGCCCCAGCATTTT
CDR3 protein: CASSFGQNPSQPQHF

clone size: many
V gene: TRBV2
J gene: TRBJ1-3
D gene: NA
CDR3 DNA: TGTGCCAGCAGTGAACGTCAGGTCCTAGGGAACACCATATATTTT
CDR3 protein: CASSERQVLGNTIYF

clone size: many
V gene: TRBV12-3/TRBV12-4
J gene: TRBJ2-7
D gene: NA
CDR3 DNA: TGTGCCAGCAGTCTAACCCAGGGGAGCTACGAGCAGTACTTC
CDR3 protein: CASSLTQGSYEQYF

clone size: many
V gene: TRBV20-1
J gene: TRBJ2-1
D gene: NA
CDR3 DNA: TGCAGTGCCTTAGAGCGGTCCTCCTACAATGAGCAGTTCTTC
CDR3 protein: CSALERSSYNEQFF

clone size: many
V gene: TRBV30
J gene: TRBJ1-1
D gene: NA
CDR3 DNA: TGTGCCTGGAAACAGTCCCCGGAAGCTTTCTTT
CDR3 protein: CAWKQSPEAFF

clone size: many
V gene: TRBV27
J gene: TRBJ2-7
D gene: NA
CDR3 DNA: TGTGCCAGCAGTTTGAGAGGGGGGATCTACGAGCAGTACTTC
CDR3 protein: CASSLRGGIYEQYF

clone size: NA
V gene: TRBV7-3
J gene: TRBJ2-2
D gene: TRBD1
CDR3 DNA: TGTGCCAGCAGCTTATCGACAGGGGGCGACACCGGGGAGCTGTTTTTT
CDR3 protein: CASSLSTGGDTGELFF

clone size: few
V gene: TRBV20-1
J gene: TRBJ2-6
D gene: NA
CDR3 DNA: TGCAGTGCTTACCGCCCGGGCTCTGGGGCCAACGTCCTGACTTTC
CDR3 protein: CSAYRPGSGANVLTF

clone size: many
V gene: TRBV7-2
J gene: TRBJ2-1
D gene: TRBD1
CDR3 DNA: TGTGCCAGCAGCCTAACGGGACAGGGGATCTACAATGAGCAGTTCTTC
CDR3 protein: CASSLTGQGIYNEQFF

clone size: NA
V gene: TRBV7-2
J gene: TRBJ2-1
D gene: TRBD2
CDR3 DNA: TGTGCCAGCAGCTTAGCTAGCGGGAGGTACAATGAGCAGTTCTTC
CDR3 protein: CASSLASGRYNEQFF

clone size: many
V gene: TRBV6-6
J gene: TRBJ2-3
D gene: TRBD2
CDR3 DNA: TGTGCCAGCAGTTACTTGACTAGCGGGATTAAAGGGGGCACAGATACGCAGTATTTT
CDR3 protein: CASSYLTSGIKGGTDTQYF

clone size: many
V gene: TRBV3-1
J gene: TRBJ2-1
D gene: TRBD1
CDR3 DNA: TGTGCCAGCAGCCAAGTCCCGGGACAGGAACAGTTCTTC
CDR3 protein: CASSQVPGQEQFF

clone size: many
V gene: TRBV28
J gene: TRBJ1-5
D gene: NA
CDR3 DNA: TGTGCCAGCCACCAAAGCAATCAGCCCCAGCATTTT
CDR3 protein: CASHQSNQPQHF

clone size: many
V gene: TRBV20-1
J gene: TRBJ2-7
D gene: NA
CDR3 DNA: TGCAGTGCTAGACATGTGAGCTACGAGCAGTACTTC
CDR3 protein: CSARHVSYEQYF

clone size: few
V gene: TRBV29-1
J gene: TRBJ1-1
D gene: NA
CDR3 DNA: TGCAGCGCGACAGCGAACACTGAAGCTTTCTTT
CDR3 protein: CSATANTEAFF

clone size: few
V gene: TRBV2
J gene: TRBJ1-2
D gene: TRBD1
CDR3 DNA: TGTGCCAGCAGACCCGACAGGGAGCGTGGCTACACCTTC
CDR3 protein: CASRPDRERGYTF

clone size: few
V gene: TRBV9
J gene: TRBJ1-1
D gene: NA
CDR3 DNA: TGTGCCAGCAGCGCCACCGTCGGGAACACTGAAGCTTTCTTT
CDR3 protein: CASSATVGNTEAFF

clone size: NA
V gene: TRBV9
J gene: TRBJ2-1
D gene: TRBD1
CDR3 DNA: TGTGCCAGCAGCCCCGCCAAGACAGGGGGCGGTGAGCAGTTCTTC
CDR3 protein: CASSPAKTGGGEQFF

clone size: NA
V gene: TRBV9
J gene: TRBJ2-2
D gene: NA
CDR3 DNA: TGTGCCAGCAGCTTCGTTCAGGTGGGCGGGGAGCTGTTTTTT
CDR3 protein: CASSFVQVGGELFF

clone size: few
V gene: TRBV20-1
J gene: TRBJ1-5
D gene: NA
CDR3 DNA: TGCAGTGCTAGAGATACGGGGGCCTCTCAGCCCCAGCATTTT
CDR3 protein: CSARDTGASQPQHF

clone size: many
V gene: TRBV28
J gene: TRBJ2-1
D gene: TRBD2
CDR3 DNA: TGTGCCAGCCGATGGACTAGCGGGCTCAATGAGCAGTTCTTC
CDR3 protein: CASRWTSGLNEQFF

clone size: many
V gene: TRBV7-9
J gene: TRBJ2-3
D gene: NA
CDR3 DNA: TGTGCCAGCAGCTGGGGGTATGCAGATACGCAGTATTTT
CDR3 protein: CASSWGYADTQYF

clone size: few
V gene: TRBV6-2/TRBV6-3
J gene: TRBJ2-1
D gene: NA
CDR3 DNA: TGTGCCAGCAGGGGATTAGTCGAGGGCCACAATGAGCAGTTCTTC
CDR3 protein: CASRGLVEGHNEQFF

clone size: many
V gene: TRBV27
J gene: TRBJ2-7
D gene: TRBD2
CDR3 DNA: TGTGCCAGCACCCCCGGGGGGGGGGTCGGCGAGCAGTACTTC
CDR3 protein: CASTPGGGVGEQYF

clone size: many
V gene: TRBV6-2/TRBV6-3
J gene: TRBJ2-3
D gene: TRBD2
CDR3 DNA: TGTGCCAGCAGAGGCGAACTAGCGGGAAGTGATACGCAGTATTTT
CDR3 protein: CASRGELAGSDTQYF